This is a list of T cell receptor beta chains from one sample in a study of T cell repertoires in cytomegalovirus infection. TCRdb re-called the reads with MiXCR, one entry per CDR3 protein. The data show some 180,000 distinct CDR3 sequences, roughly a fifth seen once. The sample was PBMCs. Receptors originate from a human donor in good health (CMV status not recorded). Some clones in this sample may be carry-over from other donors' samples. Both conserved end residues are trimmed from each CDR3. Fields, in order: J gene, clone size, V gene, CDR3 protein. Clone size, where shown, is once, few, many, or a class for clones that have expanded.

>TRBJ1-1|few|TRBV7-9
ASSLRPGTANTEAF
>TRBJ2-7|.|TRBV7-9
ASSLADSIPEQY
>TRBJ1-1|many|TRBV6-2/TRBV6-3
ASSYSISYREHTEAF
>TRBJ1-2|.|TRBV2
ASIQDRQNGYT
>TRBJ1-5|.|TRBV23-1
ASSQYRTENQPQH
>TRBJ2-4|.|TRBV12-3/TRBV12-4
ASSFGAPQA
>TRBJ2-1|few|TRBV25-1
ASSRVRNTYNEQF
>TRBJ2-5|.|TRBV10-3
AIGGQEIQY
>TRBJ1-2|.|TRBV5-1
ASSSGTGGNYGYT
>TRBJ2-3|many|TRBV11-3
ASSLEGLGTTDTQY
>TRBJ2-1|few|TRBV25-1
ASQLTSGGLYNEQF
>TRBJ1-3|many|TRBV29-1
SVAGTGTSGNTIY
>TRBJ1-5|.|TRBV20-1
SAHSGSGNQPQH
>TRBJ1-1|.|TRBV27
ASSLSVDSEAF
>TRBJ1-2|.|TRBV18
ASSPGRTGPYGYT
>TRBJ2-6|.|TRBV7-2
ASSVGASGANVLT
>TRBJ1-5|.|TRBV5-1
ASSLGSGGSNQPQH
>TRBJ2-7|.|TRBV28
ASSGNYEQY
>TRBJ1-2|many|TRBV28
ASSLDRGNGYT
>TRBJ1-1|.|TRBV7-9
ASSPSDREDF
>TRBJ1-5|many|TRBV7-2
ASSRGQGQPQH
>TRBJ2-1|.|TRBV15
ATSRSPDGEQF
>TRBJ1-1|.|TRBV6-1
TSSEGAHTEAF
>TRBJ1-1|few|TRBV20-1
SASRDRGRNTEAF
>TRBJ1-2|few|TRBV5-1
ASSLSPGQGDYGYT
>TRBJ1-6|few|TRBV20-1
SARDAGRSNSPLH
>TRBJ1-2|.|TRBV7-8
ASTGGQGNYGYT
>TRBJ2-7|many|TRBV7-2
ASSLGGTAGEQY
>TRBJ2-5|.|TRBV7-4
ASSHGGGLGETQY
>TRBJ2-2|.|TRBV20-1
SASSGTGELF
>TRBJ1-5|many|TRBV7-2
ASSPNFSNQPQH
>TRBJ2-3|few|TRBV14
ASSQELFLAGRTDTQY
>TRBJ1-4|.|TRBV4-1
ASSQGAVPSEKLF
>TRBJ2-5|.|TRBV7-9
ASSTRVGAQETQY
>TRBJ1-1|few|TRBV5-1
ASSSELPGRLRGGTEAF
>TRBJ2-7|few|TRBV7-9
ASSLAGTSVHEQY
>TRBJ2-2|.|TRBV7-9
ASSFTGTGVINTGELF
>TRBJ1-3|few|TRBV2
ASSAAGDSGNTIY
>TRBJ2-5|.|TRBV12-5
ASGISGEPSSQTQY
>TRBJ2-5|.|TRBV5-5
ASSLSGLGLGETQY
>TRBJ1-4|.|TRBV7-2
ASSFLGGRGEKLF
>TRBJ2-2|many|TRBV7-2
ASSSPAGGPNQIIGELF
>TRBJ1-6|.|TRBV20-1
SAERTRGQYNSPLH
>TRBJ2-1|.|TRBV6-1
ASRERDPYNEQF
>TRBJ2-7|many|TRBV7-2
ASSLGTSAYEQY
>TRBJ1-6|.|TRBV6-6
ASSHLGDSPLH
>TRBJ1-6|once|TRBV12-3/TRBV12-4
ASRVTGGTSPLH
>TRBJ2-3|.|TRBV7-4
ASSFATSTDTQY
>TRBJ1-3|.|TRBV12-3/TRBV12-4
ASREGGNTIY
>TRBJ1-1|.|TRBV5-1
ASSSPGAEAF
>TRBJ1-3|.|TRBV2
ASSEVGGPGNTIY
>TRBJ1-1|.|TRBV7-2
DSKTVGPGNTEAF
>TRBJ2-1|few|TRBV29-1
SVDGRDEQF
>TRBJ2-7|many|TRBV6-2/TRBV6-3
ASSYLRDRSSYEQY
>TRBJ2-2|few|TRBV29-1
SVESGHANTGELF
>TRBJ2-5|.|TRBV2
ASKRATGVVGETQY
>TRBJ2-4|.|TRBV27
ASSPQGRGNIQY